This T cell receptor beta chain was observed in a study of cytomegalovirus exposure and HLA in healthy donors. Germline V gene data show CDR1 as WNHNN and CDR2 as SYGVQD (reference sequence). This CDR3 has 15 amino acids. V shed 4 bases and J 4 bases; nucleotides not matched to a gene: 9. Here immunoSEQ multiplex PCR was the method, and the copy in TCRdb shows in-frame clones only, minus some. The sample has under 200,000 clones, roughly 81% seen once. V is TRBV10-1 and J is TRBJ1-1; 7 bases are a match to TRBD1. The TCR sequence derives from a woman in her twenties or thirties in good health and CMV-seronegative. The sequencing input was PBMCs. CDR3 coding DNA: TGCGCCAGCAGTGCCAAACAGGGGTTGGGCACTGAAGCTTTCTTT. Protein sequence: CASSAKQGLGTEAFF.